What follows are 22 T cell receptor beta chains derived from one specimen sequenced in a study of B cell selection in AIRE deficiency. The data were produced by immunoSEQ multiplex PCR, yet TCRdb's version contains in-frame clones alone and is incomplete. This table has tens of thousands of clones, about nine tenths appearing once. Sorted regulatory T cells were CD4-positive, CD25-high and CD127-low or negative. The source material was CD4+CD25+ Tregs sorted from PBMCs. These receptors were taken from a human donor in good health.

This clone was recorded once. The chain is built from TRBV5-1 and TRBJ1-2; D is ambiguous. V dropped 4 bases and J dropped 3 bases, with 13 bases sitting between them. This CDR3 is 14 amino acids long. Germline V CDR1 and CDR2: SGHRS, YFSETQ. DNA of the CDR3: TGCGCCAGCAGCAGGGAGCTGAGAGACTATGGCTACACCTTC. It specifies CASSRELRDYGYTF.

The CDR3 nucleotides read TGCGCCAGCAGCTTGTCCACGGTAGGCGGGGGGTCCCCTTACGAGCAGTACTTC. Amino acids: CASSLSTVGGGSPYEQYF. This chain links TRBV5-1 with TRBJ2-7; 8 bases are a match to TRBD2. With 1 base clipped from V and 4 bases from J, the junction kept 16 bases outside the gene matches. CDR1 is SGHRS and CDR2 is YFSETQ in the germline V gene. This CDR3 is 18 amino acids long.

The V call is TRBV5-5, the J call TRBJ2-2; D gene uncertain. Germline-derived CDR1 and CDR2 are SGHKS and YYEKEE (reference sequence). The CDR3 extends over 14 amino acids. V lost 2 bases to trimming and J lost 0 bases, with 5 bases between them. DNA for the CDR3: TGTGCCAGCAGCTTTTGGGCGAACACCGGGGAGCTGTTTTTT. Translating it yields CASSFWANTGELFF. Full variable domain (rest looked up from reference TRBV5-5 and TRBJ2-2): DAGVTQSPTHLIKTRGQQVTLRCSPISGHKSVSWYQQVLGQGPQFIFQYYEKEERGRGNFPDRFSARQFPNYSSELNVNALLLGDSALYLCASSFWANTGELFFGEGSRLTVL.

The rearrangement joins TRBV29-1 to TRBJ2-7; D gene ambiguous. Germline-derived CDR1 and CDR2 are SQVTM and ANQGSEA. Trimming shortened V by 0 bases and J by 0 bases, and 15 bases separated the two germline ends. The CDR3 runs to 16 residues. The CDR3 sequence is CSVEDRGAENSYEQYF. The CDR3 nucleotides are TGCAGCGTTGAAGATCGAGGCGCGGAGAACTCCTACGAGCAGTACTTC.

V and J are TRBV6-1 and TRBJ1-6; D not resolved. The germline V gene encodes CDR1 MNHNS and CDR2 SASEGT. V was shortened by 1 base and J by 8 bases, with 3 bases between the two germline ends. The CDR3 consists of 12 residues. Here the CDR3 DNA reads TGTGCCAGCAGTGAAGTCTATTCACCCCTCCACTTT. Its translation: CASSEVYSPLHF.

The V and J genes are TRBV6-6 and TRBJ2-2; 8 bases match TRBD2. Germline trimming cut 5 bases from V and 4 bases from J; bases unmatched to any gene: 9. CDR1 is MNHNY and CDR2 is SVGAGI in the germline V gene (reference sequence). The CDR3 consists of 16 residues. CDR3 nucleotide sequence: TGTGCCAGCAGTAGGAATCGGGGGGGCAGCACCGGGGAGCTGTTTTTT. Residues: CASSRNRGGSTGELFF.

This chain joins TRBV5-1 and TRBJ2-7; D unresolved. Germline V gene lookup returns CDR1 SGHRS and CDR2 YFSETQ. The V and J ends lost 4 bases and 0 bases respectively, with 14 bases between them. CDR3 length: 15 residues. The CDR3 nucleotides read TGCGCCAGCAGCATTGGTGGGCTTAGCTCCTACGAGCAGTACTTC. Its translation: CASSIGGLSSYEQYF. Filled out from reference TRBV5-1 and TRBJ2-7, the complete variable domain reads KAGVTQTPRYLIKTRGQQVTLSCSPISGHRSVSWYQQTPGQGLQFLFEYFSETQRNKGNFPGRFSGRQFSNSRSEMNVSTLELGDSALYLCASSIGGLSSYEQYFGPGTRLTVT.

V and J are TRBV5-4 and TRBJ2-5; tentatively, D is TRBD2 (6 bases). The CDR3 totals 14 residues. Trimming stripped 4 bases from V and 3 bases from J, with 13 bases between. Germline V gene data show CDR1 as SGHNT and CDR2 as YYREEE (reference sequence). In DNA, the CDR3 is TGTGCCAGCAGCCACGTCTGGGGGGAAGAGACCCAGTACTTC. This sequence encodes CASSHVWGEETQYF.

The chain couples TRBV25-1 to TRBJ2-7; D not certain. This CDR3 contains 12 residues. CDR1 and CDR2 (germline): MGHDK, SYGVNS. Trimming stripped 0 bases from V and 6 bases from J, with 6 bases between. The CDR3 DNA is TGTGCCAGCAGTGAATATAAAGGCGAGCAGTACTTC. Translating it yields CASSEYKGEQYF.

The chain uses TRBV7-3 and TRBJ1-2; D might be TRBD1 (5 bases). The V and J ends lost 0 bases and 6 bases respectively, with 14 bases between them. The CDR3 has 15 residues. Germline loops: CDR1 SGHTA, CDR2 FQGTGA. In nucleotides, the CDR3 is TGTGCCAGCAGCTTAACTCCGGGGCTACGGGATGGCTACACCTTC. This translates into CASSLTPGLRDGYTF.

CDR3 region: CASSLQGISYEQYF. The DNA for the CDR3 is TGCGCCAGCAGCTTACAGGGAATCTCCTACGAGCAGTACTTC. This chain uses TRBV5-1 with TRBJ2-7; D may be TRBD1 (6 bases). V gave up 2 bases and J gave up 0 bases, with 9 bases separating them. The CDR3 is made up of 14 amino acids. Germline V gene data show CDR1 as SGHRS and CDR2 as YFSETQ.

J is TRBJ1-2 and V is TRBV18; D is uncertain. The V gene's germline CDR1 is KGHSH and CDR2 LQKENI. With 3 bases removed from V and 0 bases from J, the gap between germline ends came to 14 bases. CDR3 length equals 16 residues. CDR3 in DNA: TGTGCCAGCTCACCTCGAGACCTCCTAGCTAACTATGGCTACACCTTC. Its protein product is CASSPRDLLANYGYTF.

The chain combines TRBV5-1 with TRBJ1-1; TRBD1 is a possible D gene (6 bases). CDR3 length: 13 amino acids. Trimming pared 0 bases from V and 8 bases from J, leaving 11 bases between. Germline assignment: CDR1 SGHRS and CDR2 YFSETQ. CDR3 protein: CASSLAPGTEAFF. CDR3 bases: TGCGCCAGCAGCTTGGCTCCGGGGACAGAAGCTTTCTTT. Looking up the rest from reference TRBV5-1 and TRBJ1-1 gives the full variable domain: KAGVTQTPRYLIKTRGQQVTLSCSPISGHRSVSWYQQTPGQGLQFLFEYFSETQRNKGNFPGRFSGRQFSNSRSEMNVSTLELGDSALYLCASSLAPGTEAFFGQGTRLTVV.

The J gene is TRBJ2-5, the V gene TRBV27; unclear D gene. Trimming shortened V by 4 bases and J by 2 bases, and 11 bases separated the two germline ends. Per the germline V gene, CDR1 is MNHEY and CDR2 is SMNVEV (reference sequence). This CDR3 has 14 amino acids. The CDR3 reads CASSWLRDQETQYF. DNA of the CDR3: TGTGCCAGCAGTTGGCTCAGAGATCAAGAGACCCAGTACTTC.

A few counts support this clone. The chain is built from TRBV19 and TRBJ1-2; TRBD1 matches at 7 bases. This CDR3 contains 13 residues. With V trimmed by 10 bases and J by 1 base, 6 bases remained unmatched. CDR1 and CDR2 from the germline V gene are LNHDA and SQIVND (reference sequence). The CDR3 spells CATTQGINYGYTF. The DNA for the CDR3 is TGTGCCACCACACAGGGGATTAACTATGGCTACACCTTC.

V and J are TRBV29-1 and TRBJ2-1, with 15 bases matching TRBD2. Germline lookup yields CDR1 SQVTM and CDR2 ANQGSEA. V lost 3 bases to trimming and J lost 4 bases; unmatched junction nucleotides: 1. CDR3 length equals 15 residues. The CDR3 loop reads CSVDGLAGGYNEQFF. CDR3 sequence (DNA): TGCAGCGTTGACGGACTAGCGGGAGGGTACAATGAGCAGTTCTTC.

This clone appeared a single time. CDR3 sequence reads: CASSLGQGGTEAFF. CDR3 DNA sequence: TGCGCCAGCAGCTTGGGGCAGGGGGGCACTGAAGCTTTCTTT. The chain employs TRBV5-1 and TRBJ1-1; the match to TRBD1 covers 7 bases. The CDR3 is 14 amino acids. V trimming: 0 bases; J trimming: 4 bases; junction bases outside the gene matches: 3. Germline-derived CDR1 and CDR2 are SGHRS and YFSETQ.

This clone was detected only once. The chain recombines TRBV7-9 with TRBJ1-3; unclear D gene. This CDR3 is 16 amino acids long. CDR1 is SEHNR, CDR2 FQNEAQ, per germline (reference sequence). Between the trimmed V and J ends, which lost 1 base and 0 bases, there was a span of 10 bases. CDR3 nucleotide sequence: TGTGCCAGCAGCTTAGATGTCCTGGTCTCTGGAAACACCATATATTTT. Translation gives CASSLDVLVSGNTIYF. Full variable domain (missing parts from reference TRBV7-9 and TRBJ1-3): DTGVSQNPRHKITKRGQNVTFRCDPISEHNRLYWYRQTLGQGPEFLTYFQNEAQLEKSRLLSDRFSAERPKGSFSTLEIQRTEQGDSAMYLCASSLDVLVSGNTIYFGEGSWLTVV.

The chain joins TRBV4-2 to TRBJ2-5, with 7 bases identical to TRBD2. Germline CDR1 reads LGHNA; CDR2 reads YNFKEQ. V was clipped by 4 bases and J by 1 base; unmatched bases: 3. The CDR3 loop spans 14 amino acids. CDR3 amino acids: CASSLRLAQETQYF. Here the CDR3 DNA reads TGTGCCAGCAGCCTAAGACTAGCCCAAGAGACCCAGTACTTC.

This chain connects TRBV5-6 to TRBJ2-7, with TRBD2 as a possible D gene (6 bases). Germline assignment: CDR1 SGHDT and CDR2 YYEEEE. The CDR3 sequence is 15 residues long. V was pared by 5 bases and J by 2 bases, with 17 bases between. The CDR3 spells CASRQRGGATYEQYF. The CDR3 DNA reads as TGTGCCAGCAGACAGAGGGGAGGCGCAACCTACGAGCAGTACTTC.

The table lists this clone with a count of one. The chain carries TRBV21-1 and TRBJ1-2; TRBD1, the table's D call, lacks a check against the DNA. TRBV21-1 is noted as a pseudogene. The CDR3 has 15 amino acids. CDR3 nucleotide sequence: TGTGCCAGCAGCAAAGCCCAGACAGGGGGCTATGGCTACACCTTC. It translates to CASSKAQTGGYGYTF.

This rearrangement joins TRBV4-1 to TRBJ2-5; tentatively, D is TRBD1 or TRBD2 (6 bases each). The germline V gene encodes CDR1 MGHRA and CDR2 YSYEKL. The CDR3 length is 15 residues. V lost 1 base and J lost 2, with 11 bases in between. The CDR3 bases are TGCGCCAGCAGCCAAGGTGGGGGGACACAAGAGACCCAGTACTTC. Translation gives CASSQGGGTQETQYF.